This note documents a single TCR beta chain sequence. Its antigen is as yet unknown. These data are taken from a study of OX40 agonist ivuxolimab in advanced cancers. Study at large: Dose-escalation patients had hepatocellular carcinoma, melanoma, renal cell or head and neck cancer. It was permissible to have had prior anti-PD-1, anti-PD-L1 or anti-CTLA-4 therapy, and about 40% had some.

The repertoire was sequenced with immunoSEQ multiplex PCR; TCRdb's copy has only in-frame clones and lacks some. The sample shows 65,000 to 95,000 clones, about nine tenths of them seen only once. Regarding the study as a whole: CD8+ T cells showed, on average, more clonal expansion than CD4+ cells. Clonal expansion was seen in CD4+ and CD8+ blood T cells by week 6 at 0.1 to 3.0 mg/kg.

Trimming pared 7 bases from V and 2 bases from J, leaving 15 bases between. The CDR3 has 14 amino acids. Germline CDR1 LNHDA, CDR2 SQIVND (reference sequence). The chain recombines TRBV19 with TRBJ2-7; maybe TRBD2 (6 bases). The source was CD4+ or CD8+ T cells sorted from blood, collected in a trial of the OX40 agonist ivuxolimab. This sequence was found in an adult with an advanced solid tumor such as melanoma, head and neck, liver or kidney cancer. CDR3 residues: CASTRRVKPYEQYV. The CDR3 DNA reads as TGTGCCAGTACCAGGAGGGTCAAACCCTACGAGCAGTACGTC.